Listed below are T cell receptor beta chains from one sample, sequenced in a study of T cells in Graves' hyperthyroidism and ophthalmopathy. One entry per CDR3 protein, called by TCRdb with MiXCR from the multiplex PCR reads. The sample lists around 350,000 distinct CDR3 sequences; approximately 20% were seen once. The sample consisted of blood. Source of these receptors: a woman aged 18-29 years with Graves' hyperthyroidism. Both conserved end residues are part of each CDR3. Each record gives: V gene, D gene, J gene, clone size, CDR3 protein, CDR3 DNA. D genes are given only for firm matches. Expanded clones are given a class, and other clones once, few, many or no size at all.

V: TRBV9; D: .; J: TRBJ2-4; size: many; CDR3: CASSVTAGLAKNIQYF; DNA: TGTGCCAGCAGCGTAACCGCGGGACTAGCCAAAAACATTCAGTACTTC
V: TRBV6-2/TRBV6-3; D: .; J: TRBJ2-7; size: many; CDR3: CASSYSIFTSYRLYEQYF; DNA: TGTGCCAGCAGTTACTCGATATTTACGAGTTACAGGCTCTACGAGCAGTACTTC
V: TRBV24-1; D: .; J: TRBJ1-1; size: many; CDR3: CATSAWGTEAFF; DNA: TGTGCCACCAGTGCGTGGGGCACTGAAGCTTTCTTT
V: TRBV4-2; D: .; J: TRBJ2-7; size: many; CDR3: CASSQTGEGYEQYF; DNA: TGTGCCAGCAGCCAAACAGGGGAGGGCTACGAGCAGTACTTC
V: TRBV30; D: TRBD1; J: TRBJ1-2; size: once; CDR3: CARAQTGAYGYTF; DNA: TGTGCCCGAGCGCAAACAGGGGCTTATGGCTACACCTTC
V: TRBV28; D: .; J: TRBJ1-3; size: many; CDR3: CASSFHRQGNTIYF; DNA: TGTGCCAGCAGTTTTCACAGACAAGGAAACACCATATATTTT
V: TRBV20-1; D: .; J: TRBJ2-7; size: many; CDR3: CSARSGDEQYF; DNA: TGCAGTGCCCGTTCGGGGGACGAGCAGTACTTC
V: TRBV18; D: .; J: TRBJ2-7; size: .; CDR3: CASSPPIPSSYEQYF; DNA: TGTGCCAGCTCACCACCGATCCCGAGCTCCTACGAGCAGTACTTC
V: TRBV5-1; D: .; J: TRBJ1-2; size: many; CDR3: CASRRGGYGYTF; DNA: TGCGCCAGCAGACGGGGAGGCTATGGCTACACCTTC
V: TRBV2; D: .; J: TRBJ2-5; size: .; CDR3: CAAKARSVETKYF; DNA: TGTGCCGCAAAGGCCAGAAGCGTCGAGACCAAGTACTTC
V: TRBV6-1; D: .; J: TRBJ1-2; size: many; CDR3: CASSEEGFRGYTF; DNA: TGTGCCAGCAGTGAAGAGGGATTTAGGGGCTACACCTTC
V: TRBV12-3/TRBV12-4; D: .; J: TRBJ1-1; size: .; CDR3: CASSLAEGGTEAFF; DNA: TGTGCCAGCAGTTTAGCGGAGGGCGGCACTGAAGCTTTCTTT
V: TRBV12-3/TRBV12-4; D: .; J: TRBJ1-3; size: many; CDR3: CASSWRQRHSGNTIYF; DNA: TGTGCCAGCAGTTGGAGACAGCGTCACTCTGGAAACACCATATATTTT
V: TRBV2; D: .; J: TRBJ1-2; size: many; CDR3: CASSSSGLNFGYTF; DNA: TGTGCCAGCAGTTCGTCGGGACTTAACTTCGGCTACACCTTC
V: TRBV19; D: .; J: TRBJ2-5; size: .; CDR3: CASSIVGQETQYF; DNA: TGTGCCAGTAGTATCGTGGGACAAGAGACCCAGTACTTC
V: TRBV18; D: .; J: TRBJ2-5; size: many; CDR3: CASSITTAYQETQYF; DNA: TGTGCCAGCTCAATTACGACAGCGTACCAAGAGACCCAGTACTTC
V: TRBV3-1; D: .; J: TRBJ2-5; size: few; CDR3: CASSQAGKETQYF; DNA: TGTGCCAGCAGCCAGGCGGGGAAAGAGACCCAGTACTTC
V: TRBV3-1; D: .; J: TRBJ2-2; size: many; CDR3: CASSQGGSYTGELFF; DNA: TGTGCCAGCAGCCAAGGAGGGAGCTACACCGGGGAGCTGTTTTTT
V: TRBV4-2; D: .; J: TRBJ1-5; size: .; CDR3: CASSLSRYGQPQHF; DNA: TGTGCCAGCAGTTTATCGCGCTATGGACAGCCCCAGCATTTT
V: TRBV18; D: TRBD1; J: TRBJ1-2; size: many; CDR3: CASSPEGAVNYGYTF; DNA: TGTGCCAGCTCACCGGAGGGGGCGGTTAACTATGGCTACACCTTC
V: TRBV12-5; D: TRBD1; J: TRBJ1-2; size: .; CDR3: CASGSTGGDGYTF; DNA: TGTGCTAGTGGTTCCACAGGGGGCGATGGCTACACCTTC
V: TRBV10-3; D: .; J: TRBJ1-2; size: .; CDR3: CAISDFGARGTNYGYTF; DNA: TGTGCCATCAGTGACTTCGGGGCCAGGGGAACGAACTATGGCTACACCTTC
V: TRBV11-1; D: .; J: TRBJ1-2; size: many; CDR3: CASSLAMGRFYGYTF; DNA: TGTGCCAGCAGCTTAGCGATGGGCCGTTTCTATGGCTACACCTTC
V: TRBV7-9; D: .; J: TRBJ1-5; size: many; CDR3: CASSLGRQPQHF; DNA: TGTGCCAGCAGCTTAGGTCGTCAGCCCCAGCATTTT
V: TRBV7-2; D: .; J: TRBJ2-5; size: .; CDR3: CASSLGVAYQETQYF; DNA: TGTGCCAGCAGCTTAGGGGTAGCGTACCAAGAGACCCAGTACTTC
V: TRBV28; D: TRBD1; J: TRBJ1-2; size: many; CDR3: CASSQTGVGYTF; DNA: TGTGCCAGCAGTCAGACAGGGGTTGGCTACACCTTC
V: TRBV29-1; D: .; J: TRBJ2-4; size: .; CDR3: CSVVDNYLAKNIQYF; DNA: TGCAGCGTTGTTGACAACTACCTGGCCAAAAACATTCAGTACTTC
V: TRBV6-5; D: .; J: TRBJ1-1; size: many; CDR3: CASSFSRGNTEAFF; DNA: TGTGCCAGCAGCTTCTCAAGGGGGAACACTGAAGCTTTCTTT
V: TRBV28; D: .; J: TRBJ2-7; size: many; CDR3: CASRSSSPTYEQYF; DNA: TGTGCCAGCAGATCGTCGTCCCCAACCTACGAGCAGTACTTC
V: TRBV20-1; D: .; J: TRBJ1-2; size: many; CDR3: CSASPEGYGYTF; DNA: TGCAGTGCTAGCCCGGAGGGTTATGGCTACACCTTC
V: TRBV2; D: .; J: TRBJ2-7; size: many; CDR3: CASSGRAASYEQYF; DNA: TGTGCCAGCAGTGGGAGAGCCGCGTCCTACGAGCAGTACTTC
V: TRBV27; D: .; J: TRBJ1-1; size: many; CDR3: CASRHAVKRATRTEAFF; DNA: TGTGCCAGCAGGCACGCGGTAAAACGGGCAACTAGGACTGAAGCTTTCTTT
V: TRBV28; D: .; J: TRBJ2-7; size: many; CDR3: CASTGSYEQYF; DNA: TGTGCCAGCACAGGTTCCTACGAGCAGTACTTC
V: TRBV7-2; D: .; J: TRBJ1-2; size: many; CDR3: CASSLTDSHEGYTF; DNA: TGTGCCAGCAGCTTAACTGACAGTCACGAAGGCTACACCTTC
V: TRBV3-1; D: TRBD2; J: TRBJ2-7; size: many; CDR3: CASSPGEGNHEQYF; DNA: TGTGCCAGCAGTCCCGGGGAGGGCAACCACGAGCAGTACTTC
V: TRBV10-3; D: .; J: TRBJ2-7; size: .; CDR3: CAVPGRALCRYEQYF; DNA: TGTGCTGTCCCGGGCAGGGCGTTATGTAGGTACGAGCAGTACTTC
V: TRBV5-1; D: TRBD2; J: TRBJ2-2; size: many; CDR3: CASKERGGGDTGELFF; DNA: TGCGCCAGCAAGGAGCGGGGGGGCGGAGACACCGGGGAGCTGTTTTTT
V: TRBV6-1; D: .; J: TRBJ1-1; size: .; CDR3: CATGEGDTEAFF; DNA: TGTGCCACGGGTGAGGGGGACACTGAAGCTTTCTTT
V: TRBV24-1; D: .; J: TRBJ1-2; size: many; CDR3: CATSDSDGRTNYGYTF; DNA: TGTGCCACCAGTGACTCTGACGGACGAACTAACTATGGCTACACCTTC
V: TRBV20-1; D: TRBD1; J: TRBJ1-2; size: many; CDR3: CSARSTGAYGYTF; DNA: TGCAGTGCTAGATCGACAGGGGCCTATGGCTACACCTTC
V: TRBV30; D: .; J: TRBJ1-3; size: .; CDR3: CAWTELGGTGNTIYF; DNA: TGTGCCTGGACGGAACTGGGGGGAACCGGAAACACCATATATTTT
V: TRBV4-2; D: .; J: TRBJ1-3; size: many; CDR3: CASSGVGASSGNTIYF; DNA: TGTGCCAGCAGCGGGGTGGGGGCCTCCTCTGGAAACACCATATATTTT
V: TRBV7-8; D: TRBD2; J: TRBJ2-2; size: many; CDR3: CASSALGTTHTGELFF; DNA: TGTGCCAGCAGCGCCCTCGGGACTACCCACACCGGGGAGCTGTTTTTT
V: TRBV29-1; D: TRBD2; J: TRBJ2-3; size: .; CDR3: CSYGLARDTQYF; DNA: TGCAGCTACGGACTAGCGAGAGATACGCAGTATTTT
V: TRBV20-1; D: TRBD1; J: TRBJ1-1; size: many; CDR3: CSGQGGYTEAFF; DNA: TGCAGTGGACAGGGAGGGTACACTGAAGCTTTCTTT
V: TRBV4-1; D: .; J: TRBJ1-1; size: many; CDR3: CASSPVGRSMNTEAFF; DNA: TGCGCCAGCAGCCCGGTGGGCCGCTCTATGAACACTGAAGCTTTCTTT
V: TRBV4-1; D: .; J: TRBJ2-7; size: many; CDR3: CASSPQPETAYEQYF; DNA: TGCGCCAGCAGCCCCCAGCCTGAGACAGCCTACGAGCAGTACTTC
V: TRBV6-1; D: .; J: TRBJ1-1; size: once; CDR3: CASSERGTTEAFF; DNA: TGTGCCAGCAGTGAAAGGGGGACCACTGAAGCTTTCTTT
V: TRBV12-3/TRBV12-4; D: .; J: TRBJ1-1; size: many; CDR3: CASSFDTEWGEAFF; DNA: TGTGCCAGCAGTTTTGACACGGAATGGGGTGAAGCTTTCTTT
V: TRBV6-1; D: TRBD2; J: TRBJ2-3; size: few; CDR3: CATQRGGTDTQYF; DNA: TGTGCCACTCAACGGGGGGGCACAGATACGCAGTATTTT
V: TRBV20-1; D: .; J: TRBJ2-5; size: many; CDR3: CSARDHRAGPRETQYF; DNA: TGCAGTGCTAGAGATCATAGGGCGGGTCCAAGAGAGACCCAGTACTTC